The present T cell receptor (beta chain) was sequenced within a study of identifying expanded T cells in peripheral blood. On this clone itself: Its antigen is unidentified.

Study conclusions and caveats: Clone count variance between roughly two-week samples rose with total template count. Differentially abundant clones: 0.95 to 1.5 between replicates, 15 to 17 at around 14 days, less than 20 at four.

The method was immunoSEQ multiplex PCR; TCRdb's version includes in-frame clones alone and lacks a portion of them. The sample includes about 53,000 clones, approximately 83% of them seen just once. Trimming pared 6 bases from V and 4 bases from J, leaving 11 bases between. The CDR3 runs to 12 residues. Germline CDR1 reads SGHNT; CDR2 reads YYREEE (reference sequence). Healthy donors had no documented immune events, such as infections, while sampled. Sequencing used blood. The chain joins TRBV5-4 to TRBJ2-7; D is undetermined. The sequence was obtained from a person aged 18 to 75 in good health. CDR3 DNA: TGTGCCAGCACCGATGAACCTTACGAGCAGTACGTC. Protein: CASTDEPYEQYV.